This entry lists 10 T cell receptor beta chains sequenced from one sample in a study of T-cell reconstitution after alpha-beta-depleted transplantation in children (dated by TCRdb to about 2016). What this sample's treatment or condition label stands for: allogeneic hematopoietic cell transplantation with graft depleted of TCRalphabeta T cells and CD19 B cells. Libraries were made using PCR. The sequencer listed for this sample is Illumina HiSeq 2500. To normalize quantification of the TCRbeta repertoire, the TCR libraries were built with molecular barcoding that relied on unique molecular identifiers. TCRdb reanalyzed the raw reads on its own, using fastp at Q25 for trimming and MiXCR for clone calling, and kept in-frame beta chains. Entries are consolidated by CDR3 protein sequence, retaining the most common genes and DNA. This sample comprises hundreds of thousands of distinct CDR3 sequences, 10% to 15% of them detected only once. The ten most abundant clones make up roughly 2.3% of the sample.

Specimen: PBMCs, mostly from graft donor cells, collected 360 days after TCRalphabeta/CD19-depleted stem cell transplant. These receptors were obtained from a male patient between 10 and 17 years old who had a stem cell transplant for acute myeloid leukemia, so the T cells may come from the graft donor.

This clonotype showed up just a few times. This chain links TRBV27 with TRBJ2-3, with D hard to call. The CDR3 is 14 residues long. From germline, CDR1 is MNHEY and CDR2 SMNVEV (reference sequence). Trimming shortened V by 3 bases and J by 5 bases, and 12 bases separated the two germline ends. The CDR3 loop is CASSFNSVVDTQYF. CDR3 nucleotides: TGTGCCAGCAGTTTTAACAGCGTCGTAGATACGCAGTATTTT.

This clonotype was counted between two and nine times. The genes are TRBV29-1 and TRBJ2-5; D unresolved. This CDR3 has 14 amino acids. Trimming pared 7 bases from V and 1 base from J, leaving 16 bases between. The germline gives CDR1 SQVTM, CDR2 ANQGSEA. The CDR3 sequence: CSGSTPQRQETQYF. The CDR3 coding sequence is TGCAGCGGGTCGACTCCCCAGCGCCAAGAGACCCAGTACTTC.

The V call is TRBV6-5, the J call TRBJ2-3; a possible D gene is TRBD1 (7 bases). CDR1 MNHEY and CDR2 SVGAGI come from the germline V gene. V shed 1 base and J shed 6 bases, with 11 bases lying between them. The CDR3 extends over 14 amino acids. CDR3 in amino acids: CASSYFAGGDTQYF. The CDR3 nucleotides are TGTGCCAGCAGTTACTTCGCAGGGGGGGATACGCAGTATTTT.

The chain combines TRBV4-3 with TRBJ2-1, with D possibly matching TRBD2 (6 bases). The germline V gene has CDR1 LGHNA and CDR2 YSLEER. This CDR3 spans 19 amino acids. Trimming took 7 bases from V and 0 from J, leaving 25 bases between them. The CDR3 DNA reads TGCGCCAGCACCCCTCATCTAGCGACCAATCCTAGCTCCTACAATGAGCAGTTCTTC. Encoded protein: CASTPHLATNPSSYNEQFF.

This rearrangement joins TRBV19 to TRBJ2-7; 10 bases match TRBD2. Losses at the gene ends were 3 bases for V and 2 bases for J; bases not matched to a gene: 1. This CDR3 is built from 14 residues. The germline V gene has CDR1 LNHDA and CDR2 SQIVND (reference sequence). The DNA for the CDR3 is TGTGCCAGTAGTATCCTAGCGGGAGCCTACGAGCAGTACTTC. It yields the protein CASSILAGAYEQYF.

This clonotype appeared many times. V is TRBV27 and J is TRBJ2-5; 10 bases agree with TRBD2. Trimming took 6 bases from V and 5 from J; bases not matched to a gene: 6. The CDR3 is made up of 14 amino acids. The germline CDR1 and CDR2 sequences are MNHEY and SMNVEV (reference sequence). The CDR3 reads CASSLAGEAETQYF. CDR3 DNA: TGTGCCAGCAGCCTAGCGGGAGAGGCGGAGACCCAGTACTTC.

The rearrangement links TRBV12-3 or TRBV12-4 to TRBJ1-6; maybe TRBD1 (6 bases). The CDR3 contains 16 residues. The V end was cut by 2 bases, the J end by 6 bases, with 14 bases between. Here the CDR3 reads CASSLSGALPNSPLHF. As DNA, the CDR3 is TGTGCCAGCAGTTTATCGGGGGCCCTACCTAATTCACCCCTCCACTTT.

The V gene is TRBV29-1, the J gene TRBJ2-4; the match to TRBD2 covers 14 bases. This CDR3 is built from 14 residues. The germline V gene has CDR1 SQVTM and CDR2 ANQGSEA. After removal of 6 bases from V and 9 bases from J, the junction contained 7 bases not matched to a gene. The CDR3 DNA reads TGCAGCGTCGGGACTAGCGGGGGCCCCGGCATTCAGTACTTC. Amino acid sequence: CSVGTSGGPGIQYF.

This clonotype was seen repeatedly, ten times or more. This chain joins TRBV24-1 and TRBJ2-2, with 15 bases that match TRBD2. Trimming cost V 2 bases and J 4 bases; bases outside gene matches: 10. This CDR3 has 20 amino acids. CDR1 is KGHDR and CDR2 is SFDVKD in the germline V gene. DNA of the CDR3: TGTGCCACCAGTGATTCCGGTGGACTAGCGGGAGGGCCGGGCACCGGGGAGCTGTTTTTT. Protein: CATSDSGGLAGGPGTGELFF.

This clonotype was counted once. V and J are TRBV18 and TRBJ2-1, with TRBD2 matching over 7 bases. The CDR3 spans 17 residues. Germline CDR1 and CDR2: KGHSH and LQKENI. V shed 0 bases, J shed 4 bases, and the junction held 9 bases outside the gene matches. Here the CDR3 DNA reads TGTGCCAGCTCACCACCGAGCCTAGCGGAGATTTACAATGAGCAGTTCTTC. Protein product: CASSPPSLAEIYNEQFF.